This T cell receptor (beta chain) derives from a study of graft-versus-host responses after intestinal transplantation. Libraries were prepared by immunoSEQ multiplex PCR; TCRdb keeps only in-frame clonotypes and omits some of them. The sample gives about 100,000 clones, about 90% of which show up once; around 0.86% is in the top ten. The CDR3 loop spans 13 amino acids. Deletions cut 5 bases from V and 8 bases from J, with 12 bases between. The germline V gene has CDR1 SNHLY and CDR2 FYNNEI. Findings of the study overall: An association linked early post-transplant HvG declines with peak circulating GvH clone levels.

Details on this clone: Its target is not known.

The sequences come from unstimulated CD4+ T cells sorted from spleen or lymph node cells, collected before transplant. The J gene is TRBJ1-4, the V gene TRBV2; D is unresolved. The TCR comes from a human donor who was the organ donor for an intestinal transplant. Here the CDR3 reads CASSRGHREKLFF. The CDR3 DNA follows: TGTGCCAGCAGTAGAGGGCACCGCGAAAAACTGTTTTTT.